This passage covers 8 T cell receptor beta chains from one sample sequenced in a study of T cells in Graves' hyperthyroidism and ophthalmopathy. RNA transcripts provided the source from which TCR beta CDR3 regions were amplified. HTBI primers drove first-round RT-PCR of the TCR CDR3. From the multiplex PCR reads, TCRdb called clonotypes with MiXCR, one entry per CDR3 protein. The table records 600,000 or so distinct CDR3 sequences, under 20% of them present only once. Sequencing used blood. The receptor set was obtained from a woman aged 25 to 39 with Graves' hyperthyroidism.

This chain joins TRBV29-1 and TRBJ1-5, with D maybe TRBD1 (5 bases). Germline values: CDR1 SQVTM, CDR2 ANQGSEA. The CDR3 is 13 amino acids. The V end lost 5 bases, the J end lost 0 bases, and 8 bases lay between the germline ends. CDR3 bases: TGCAGCGTTTGGGACGGTAGCAATCAGCCCCAGCATTTT. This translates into CSVWDGSNQPQHF.

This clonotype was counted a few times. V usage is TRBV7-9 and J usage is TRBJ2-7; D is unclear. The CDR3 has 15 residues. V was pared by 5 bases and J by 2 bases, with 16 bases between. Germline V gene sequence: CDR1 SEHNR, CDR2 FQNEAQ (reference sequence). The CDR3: CASSPPSGGAYEQYF. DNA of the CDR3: TGTGCCAGCAGCCCTCCGAGTGGCGGCGCCTACGAGCAGTACTTC.

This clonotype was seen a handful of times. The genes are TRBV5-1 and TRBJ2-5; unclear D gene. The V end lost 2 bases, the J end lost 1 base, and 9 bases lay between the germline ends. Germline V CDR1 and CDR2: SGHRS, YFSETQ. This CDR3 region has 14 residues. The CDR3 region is CASSFSPSQETQYF. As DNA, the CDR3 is TGCGCCAGCAGCTTCTCCCCAAGCCAAGAGACCCAGTACTTC. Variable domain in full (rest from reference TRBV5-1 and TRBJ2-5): KAGVTQTPRYLIKTRGQQVTLSCSPISGHRSVSWYQQTPGQGLQFLFEYFSETQRNKGNFPGRFSGRQFSNSRSEMNVSTLELGDSALYLCASSFSPSQETQYFGPGTRLLVL.

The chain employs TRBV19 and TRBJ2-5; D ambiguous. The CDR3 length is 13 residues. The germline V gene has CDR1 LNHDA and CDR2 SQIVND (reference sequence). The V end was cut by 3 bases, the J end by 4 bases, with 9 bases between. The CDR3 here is CASSIFSGETQYF. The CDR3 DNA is TGTGCCAGTAGTATTTTTTCTGGAGAGACCCAGTACTTC.

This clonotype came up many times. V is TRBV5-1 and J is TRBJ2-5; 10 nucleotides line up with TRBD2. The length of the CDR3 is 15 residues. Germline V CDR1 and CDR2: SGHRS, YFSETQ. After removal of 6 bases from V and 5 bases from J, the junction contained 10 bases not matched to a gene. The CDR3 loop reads CASTAVAGGPETQYF. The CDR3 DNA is TGCGCCAGCACCGCAGTAGCGGGAGGTCCCGAGACCCAGTACTTC.

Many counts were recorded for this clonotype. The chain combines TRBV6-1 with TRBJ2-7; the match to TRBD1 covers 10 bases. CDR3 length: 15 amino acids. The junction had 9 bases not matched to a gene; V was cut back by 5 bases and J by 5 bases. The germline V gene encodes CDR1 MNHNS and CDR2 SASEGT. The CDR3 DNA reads TGTGCCAGCAGTAACACCGGGACAGGGGTTAACGAGCAGTACTTC. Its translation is CASSNTGTGVNEQYF.

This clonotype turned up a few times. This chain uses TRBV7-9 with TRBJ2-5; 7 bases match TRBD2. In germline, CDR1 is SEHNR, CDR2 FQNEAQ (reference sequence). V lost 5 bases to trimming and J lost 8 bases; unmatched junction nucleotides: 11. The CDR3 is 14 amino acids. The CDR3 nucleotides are TGTGCCAGCAGCCTCATGGGGGGGGGACGAACCCAGTACTTC. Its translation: CASSLMGGGRTQYF.

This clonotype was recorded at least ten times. CDR3 sequence (DNA): TGTGCCAGCAGGCAGGGACCGACTCGGAGCTACACCTTC. Protein: CASRQGPTRSYTF. This chain joins TRBV28 and TRBJ1-2, with D possibly TRBD1 on 5 matching bases. Germline V gives CDR1 MDHEN, CDR2 SYDVKM. The length of the CDR3 is 13 residues. V was clipped by 6 bases and J by 9 bases, with 17 bases between them.